The 19 T cell receptor beta chains in this list originate from one sample, sequenced in a study of human versus mouse CDR3 diversity and MHC coevolution. Assay used: immunoSEQ multiplex PCR; TCRdb lists only in-frame clones, some missing. Among fewer than 100,000 clones listed, around 95% were seen once. The sequencing input was naive CD4+ T cells from blood. The subset is: CD45RO-negative CD62L-positive naive CD4 T cells. These receptors came from a person aged 25-75 years in good health.

The genes are TRBV7-8 and TRBJ1-1; D remains unclear. The CDR3 length is 11 residues. The germline CDR1 and CDR2 sequences are SGHVS and FQNEAQ. The V end lost 6 bases, the J end lost 6 bases, and 8 bases lay between the germline ends. The CDR3 nucleotides read TGTGCCAGCAGTAAGGGAGCTGAAGCTTTCTTT. Amino acid sequence: CASSKGAEAFF.

The V call is TRBV28, the J call TRBJ2-6; no definite D call. This CDR3 region has 15 residues. V dropped 6 bases and J dropped 0 bases, with 9 bases sitting between them. Germline assignment: CDR1 MDHEN and CDR2 SYDVKM. CDR3 coding DNA: TGTGCCAGCAGCTCCCCAGTCTCTGGGGCCAACGTCCTGACTTTC. As protein: CASSSPVSGANVLTF.

The V and J genes are TRBV7-3 and TRBJ2-1; 10 bases agree with TRBD2. Looked up from germline, CDR1 is SGHTA and CDR2 is FQGTGA. The CDR3 is 16 amino acids. V shed 5 bases and J 10 bases; nucleotides not matched to a gene: 14. CDR3 nucleotide sequence: TGTGCCAGCAGCCCGGCGGGACTAGCGTCCACCCGGGAGCAGTTCTTC. Its protein product is CASSPAGLASTREQFF.

The chain combines TRBV19 with TRBJ1-1; D is uncertain. The CDR3 sequence is 12 residues long. Between the trimmed V and J ends, which lost 7 bases and 1 base, there was a span of 7 bases. Germline assignment: CDR1 LNHDA and CDR2 SQIVND (reference sequence). The CDR3 nucleotides read TGTGCCAGTATAATGGCGAACACTGAAGCTTTCTTT. Its translation is CASIMANTEAFF.

The rearrangement links TRBV2 to TRBJ2-5; D gene uncertain. The DNA matches TRBJ2-7 better at its end, which makes the J call doubtful. Germline CDR1 is SNHLY and CDR2 is FYNNEI. The CDR3 runs to 14 residues. The DNA of the CDR3 is TGTGCCAGCAGTGTTTATCAGGCGCTCTACGAGCAGTACTTC. Residues: CASSVYQALYEQYF.

The chain carries TRBV5-1 and TRBJ2-7; D is unresolved. This CDR3 comprises 13 residues. CDR1 and CDR2 (germline): SGHRS, YFSETQ. V lost 1 base and J lost 0, with 5 bases in between. CDR3 in amino acids: CASSLRVSYEQYF. As DNA, the CDR3 is TGCGCCAGCAGCTTGCGGGTCTCCTACGAGCAGTACTTC.

The gene calls are TRBV5-1 and TRBJ1-4; D unresolved. V dropped 1 base and J dropped 0 bases, with 7 bases sitting between them. Germline V lookup: CDR1 SGHRS, CDR2 YFSETQ. This CDR3 region has 15 residues. The CDR3 bases are TGCGCCAGCAGCTTGAACCCTACAACTAATGAAAAACTGTTTTTT. This encodes CASSLNPTTNEKLFF.

J is TRBJ2-7 and V is TRBV19; 9 bases align to TRBD2. Losses at the gene ends were 6 bases for V and 2 bases for J; bases not matched to a gene: 8. The CDR3 is 15 amino acids. CDR1 is LNHDA, CDR2 SQIVND, per germline (reference sequence). Here the CDR3 reads CASRTVSGGTYEQYF. The CDR3 coding sequence is TGTGCCAGTAGGACAGTTAGCGGGGGCACCTACGAGCAGTACTTC.

This rearrangement joins TRBV6-5 to TRBJ2-6, with D perhaps TRBD2 (6 bases). Deletions cut 6 bases from V and 0 bases from J, with 9 bases between. This CDR3 has 15 amino acids. The germline gives CDR1 MNHEY, CDR2 SVGAGI. CDR3 loop: CASRQGLSGANVLTF. For the CDR3, the DNA is TGTGCCAGCAGGCAGGGACTCTCTGGGGCCAACGTCCTGACTTTC.

This clone has just one count. The chain uses TRBV30 and TRBJ1-2; possible D gene TRBD1, 5 bases. Germline CDR1 is GTSNPN and CDR2 is SVGIG (reference sequence). V was clipped by 3 bases and J by 8 bases, with 16 bases between them. This CDR3 has 13 amino acids. The CDR3 bases are TGTGCCTGGAGGGATGGTGGAGGGGAAGGCTACACCTTC. Protein: CAWRDGGGEGYTF.

The genes are TRBV7-3 and TRBJ2-1; D may be TRBD2 (7 bases). The ends were cut back, 5 bases at V and 5 bases at J, with 16 bases in the middle. The CDR3 runs to 15 residues. Germline V CDR1 and CDR2: SGHTA, FQGTGA. CDR3 sequence (DNA): TGTGCCAGCAGCCCCACGGGGGGCTATGACAATGAGCAGTTCTTC. Its protein product is CASSPTGGYDNEQFF. The variable domain in full, completed from reference TRBV7-3 and TRBJ2-1, reads GAGVSQTPSNKVTEKGKYVELRCDPISGHTALYWYRQSLGQGPEFLIYFQGTGAADDSGLPNDRFFAVRPEGSVSTLKIQRTERGDSAVYLCASSPTGGYDNEQFFGPGTRLTVL.

The CDR3, as DNA: TGTGCCAGCAGTTACTACACAGGGGTTGGGGCCAACGTCCTGACTTTC. Encoded protein: CASSYYTGVGANVLTF. The gene calls are TRBV6-6 and TRBJ2-6, with 7 bases fitting TRBD1. This CDR3 is built from 16 residues. Germline CDR1 and CDR2: MNHNY and SVGAGI (reference sequence). V lost 1 base to trimming and J lost 3 bases; unmatched junction nucleotides: 3.

This clone was recorded only once. The gene calls are TRBV6-5 and TRBJ2-7, with 8 bases aligning to TRBD2. CDR1 MNHEY and CDR2 SVGAGI come from the germline V gene. The V gene end was trimmed by 0 bases and the J gene end by 0 bases; junction bases not matched to a gene: 1. The CDR3 contains 15 residues. The CDR3 nucleotides are TGTGCCAGCAGTTACTCCGGGACTAGCTCCTACGAGCAGTACTTC. Translated: CASSYSGTSSYEQYF.

This rearrangement joins TRBV19 to TRBJ2-3; 8 bases fit TRBD2. Germline values: CDR1 LNHDA, CDR2 SQIVND (reference sequence). This CDR3 has 15 amino acids. J was trimmed by 6 bases and V by 5 bases; bases with no gene match: 10. The chain's CDR3 is CASSSSGFSHDTQYF. The CDR3 DNA follows: TGTGCCAGTAGTTCTAGCGGGTTCTCCCACGATACGCAGTATTTT.

This rearrangement joins TRBV29-1 to TRBJ2-7, with 12 nucleotides matching TRBD2. This CDR3 contains 13 residues. V shed 4 bases, J shed 7 bases, and the junction held 5 bases outside the gene matches. Per the germline V gene, CDR1 is SQVTM and CDR2 is ANQGSEA. CDR3 DNA: TGCAGCGTTGGGCTAGCGGGAGGGAGTGAGCAGTACTTC. This codes for CSVGLAGGSEQYF.

The J gene is TRBJ2-1, the V gene TRBV29-1; 13 nucleotides align to TRBD2. Trimming removed 4 bases from V and 9 bases from J; junction bases left unmatched: 12. Germline values: CDR1 SQVTM, CDR2 ANQGSEA. This CDR3 region has 16 residues. The CDR3 sequence is CSVGPILAGGRGEQFF. The CDR3, as DNA: TGCAGCGTTGGCCCGATACTAGCGGGAGGGCGGGGTGAGCAGTTCTTC.

This chain connects TRBV27 to TRBJ1-4; TRBD1 matches at 7 bases. The CDR3 is 15 residues long. Germline V gene data show CDR1 as MNHEY and CDR2 as SMNVEV (reference sequence). J was trimmed by 5 bases and V by 3 bases; bases with no gene match: 6. The CDR3 sequence: CASSFRGTENEKLFF. The CDR3 DNA follows: TGTGCCAGCAGTTTCCGGGGGACAGAAAATGAAAAACTGTTTTTT.

The V call is TRBV29-1, the J call TRBJ2-1, with 10 positions matching TRBD1. Losses at the gene ends were 8 bases for V and 6 bases for J; bases not matched to a gene: 4. CDR1 SQVTM and CDR2 ANQGSEA come from the germline V gene. The CDR3 has 12 residues. The CDR3 protein is CSSRTGGNEQFF. As DNA, the CDR3 is TGCAGCTCCAGGACAGGGGGCAATGAGCAGTTCTTC.

The V and J genes are TRBV19 and TRBJ2-1; D perhaps matches TRBD2 (6 bases). The germline CDR1 and CDR2 sequences are LNHDA and SQIVND (reference sequence). Trimming left V 8 bases short and J 5 bases short, with 16 bases between. The CDR3 totals 14 residues. The CDR3 region is CASWRGLGDNEQFF. CDR3 DNA: TGTGCCAGTTGGCGGGGACTGGGGGACAATGAGCAGTTCTTC.